The clone carrying this TCR beta chain came up many times. Antigen: not known. This record belongs to a study of human T cells and chemical hapten exposure. General study points: Significantly more large CDR3 similarity clusters arose among expanded TCRs than among controls.

The CDR3 extends over 12 amino acids. Trimming left V 5 bases short and J 2 bases short, with 6 bases between. Germline V gene sequence: CDR1 MNHNS, CDR2 SASEGT. Unique molecular identifiers were affixed to discrete cDNA molecules within the library. TCRdb re-called the RACE reads through MiXCR, storing one row per CDR3 protein. The data hold fewer than 100,000 distinct CDR3 sequences, with 12% observed a single time. Indicated time point: patch test 1, 2 weeks after DPC sensitization. Treatment meaning: therapeutic diphenylcyclopropenone sensitization with weekly scalp DPC. The genes are TRBV6-1 and TRBJ1-2; D is undetermined. The clonotype was recovered from an older woman with alopecia areata. Some clones in this sample may be carry-over from other donors' samples. The starting material was whole blood, obtained in connection with sensitization to the hapten diphenylcyclopropenone (DPC). The CDR3 protein is CASSQINYGYTF. The CDR3 nucleotides read TGTGCCAGCAGTCAAATCAACTATGGCTACACCTTC.